Listed below are T cell receptor beta chains from one sample, sequenced in a study of graft-versus-host responses after intestinal transplantation. Sequencing was performed with immunoSEQ multiplex PCR; in TCRdb, only in-frame clones are kept and a portion is missing. The sample holds about 97,000 clones; roughly 90% are singletons and the top ten take about 15%. The sequenced sample was PBMCs, obtained 450 to 480 days after intestinal transplant. These receptors were collected from a human patient who received an intestinal transplant, so some T cells may come from the graft donor. Each CDR3 is given with its conserved first and last residue. The D gene is left open where the match is weak. Only part of the rows carry a size: once, few, many, or a class if the clone is expanded.

j_call: TRBJ1-5
cdr3_length: 16
v_call: TRBV19
d_call: TRBD1
clone_size: NA
cdr3_aa: CASRRPGQGLDQPQHF
cdr3_nt: TGTGCCAGTAGACGTCCGGGACAGGGGCTGGATCAGCCCCAGCATTTT

j_call: TRBJ2-7
cdr3_length: 14
v_call: TRBV2
d_call: NA
clone_size: NA
cdr3_aa: CASSEISGPYEQYF
cdr3_nt: TGTGCCAGCAGTGAAATTAGCGGACCCTACGAGCAGTACTTC

j_call: TRBJ1-6
cdr3_length: 15
v_call: TRBV9
d_call: NA
clone_size: NA
cdr3_aa: CASSVDQVGNSPLHF
cdr3_nt: TGTGCCAGCAGCGTAGACCAGGTCGGGAATTCACCCCTCCACTTT

j_call: TRBJ2-2
cdr3_length: 13
v_call: TRBV5-4
d_call: NA
clone_size: NA
cdr3_aa: CASSLLSSGELFF
cdr3_nt: TGTGCCAGCAGTCTATTATCATCCGGGGAGTTGTTTTTT

j_call: TRBJ2-3
cdr3_length: 15
v_call: TRBV6-5
d_call: TRBD2
clone_size: NA
cdr3_aa: CASRRLAGPTDTQYF
cdr3_nt: TGTGCCAGCAGGCGACTAGCGGGGCCTACAGATACGCAGTATTTT

j_call: TRBJ1-6
cdr3_length: 19
v_call: TRBV28
d_call: TRBD1
clone_size: NA
cdr3_aa: CASSFMGQGQGSYNSPLHF
cdr3_nt: TGTGCCAGCAGTTTTATGGGACAGGGGCAAGGCTCCTATAATTCACCCCTCCACTTT

j_call: TRBJ2-1
cdr3_length: 16
v_call: TRBV18
d_call: NA
clone_size: once
cdr3_aa: CASSLNRAERFNEQFF
cdr3_nt: TGTGCCAGCTCACTCAACAGGGCCGAAAGGTTCAATGAGCAGTTCTTC

j_call: TRBJ1-3
cdr3_length: 12
v_call: TRBV29-1
d_call: NA
clone_size: NA
cdr3_aa: CSVEGSEDTIYF
cdr3_nt: TGCAGCGTCGAGGGATCCGAGGACACCATATATTTT

j_call: TRBJ1-1
cdr3_length: 17
v_call: TRBV4-2
d_call: NA
clone_size: NA
cdr3_aa: CASSQEGSVRWVAEAFF
cdr3_nt: TGTGCCAGCAGCCAAGAAGGCTCGGTCCGGTGGGTCGCTGAAGCTTTCTTT

j_call: TRBJ1-1
cdr3_length: 14
v_call: TRBV4-2
d_call: NA
clone_size: NA
cdr3_aa: CASSQGEGGTEAFF
cdr3_nt: TGTGCCAGCAGCCAAGGGGAAGGAGGCACTGAAGCTTTCTTT

j_call: TRBJ2-7
cdr3_length: 15
v_call: TRBV27
d_call: TRBD1
clone_size: NA
cdr3_aa: CASRAPGQGAYEQYF
cdr3_nt: TGTGCCAGCAGGGCCCCAGGACAGGGGGCCTACGAGCAGTACTTC

j_call: TRBJ1-2
cdr3_length: 12
v_call: TRBV2
d_call: NA
clone_size: NA
cdr3_aa: CASRGTGYGYTF
cdr3_nt: TGTGCCAGCAGGGGCACAGGGTATGGCTACACCTTC

j_call: TRBJ1-2
cdr3_length: 14
v_call: TRBV7-6
d_call: NA
clone_size: NA
cdr3_aa: CASSLGGANYGYTF
cdr3_nt: TGTGCCAGCAGCTTAGGTGGAGCTAACTATGGCTACACCTTC

j_call: TRBJ2-5
cdr3_length: 14
v_call: TRBV6-1
d_call: NA
clone_size: NA
cdr3_aa: CASSEALRKETQYF
cdr3_nt: TGTGCCAGCAGTGAAGCGCTACGGAAAGAGACCCAGTACTTC

j_call: TRBJ2-4
cdr3_length: 17
v_call: TRBV5-1
d_call: NA
clone_size: NA
cdr3_aa: CASSQLGGSVPKNIQYF
cdr3_nt: TGCGCCAGCAGCCAACTGGGGGGAAGCGTCCCCAAAAACATTCAGTACTTC

j_call: TRBJ1-2
cdr3_length: 14
v_call: TRBV19
d_call: NA
clone_size: NA
cdr3_aa: CASSIRGLNLGYTF
cdr3_nt: TGTGCCAGTAGTATTAGAGGACTCAACTTGGGCTACACCTTC

j_call: TRBJ2-2
cdr3_length: 14
v_call: TRBV5-1
d_call: NA
clone_size: once
cdr3_aa: CASSLSGVTGELFF
cdr3_nt: TGCGCCAGCAGCTTGTCAGGGGTCACCGGGGAGCTGTTTTTT

j_call: TRBJ1-1
cdr3_length: 17
v_call: TRBV7-3
d_call: TRBD1
clone_size: NA
cdr3_aa: CASSLRHLTGGDTEAFF
cdr3_nt: TGTGCCAGCAGCTTACGCCATTTGACAGGGGGGGACACTGAAGCTTTCTTT

j_call: TRBJ2-7
cdr3_length: 17
v_call: TRBV7-2
d_call: TRBD2
clone_size: NA
cdr3_aa: CASSSQKLAGEPYEQYF
cdr3_nt: TGTGCCAGCAGCTCTCAAAAACTAGCGGGGGAGCCCTACGAGCAGTACTTC

j_call: TRBJ1-3
cdr3_length: 15
v_call: TRBV9
d_call: NA
clone_size: NA
cdr3_aa: CASSVVGGAGNTIYF
cdr3_nt: TGTGCCAGCAGCGTAGTTGGGGGTGCTGGAAACACCATATATTTT

j_call: TRBJ2-7
cdr3_length: 13
v_call: TRBV7-8
d_call: NA
clone_size: NA
cdr3_aa: CASSPTAAYEQYF
cdr3_nt: TGTGCCAGCAGCCCAACAGCGGCCTACGAGCAGTACTTC

j_call: TRBJ2-3
cdr3_length: 13
v_call: TRBV25-1
d_call: NA
clone_size: NA
cdr3_aa: CASSAGSGDTQYF
cdr3_nt: TGTGCCAGCAGTGCGGGGAGTGGAGATACGCAGTATTTT

j_call: TRBJ1-5
cdr3_length: 15
v_call: TRBV2
d_call: NA
clone_size: NA
cdr3_aa: CASSESPGPGQPQHF
cdr3_nt: TGTGCCAGCAGTGAATCCCCAGGGCCTGGTCAGCCCCAGCATTTT

j_call: TRBJ2-1
cdr3_length: 15
v_call: TRBV5-8
d_call: NA
clone_size: NA
cdr3_aa: CASSLAGGSPDEQFF
cdr3_nt: TGTGCCAGCAGCTTGGCAGGCGGATCGCCGGATGAGCAGTTCTTC

j_call: TRBJ1-2
cdr3_length: 15
v_call: TRBV11-3
d_call: NA
clone_size: NA
cdr3_aa: CASSLQTDSNYGYTF
cdr3_nt: TGTGCCAGCAGCCTTCAGACGGATTCTAACTATGGCTACACCTTC

j_call: TRBJ1-5
cdr3_length: 15
v_call: TRBV7-8
d_call: TRBD1
clone_size: NA
cdr3_aa: CASSQNTGVVQPQHF
cdr3_nt: TGTGCCAGCAGCCAGAACACAGGGGTTGTCCAGCCCCAGCATTTT

j_call: TRBJ2-1
cdr3_length: 16
v_call: TRBV27
d_call: NA
clone_size: NA
cdr3_aa: CASSLAAITFLDEQFF
cdr3_nt: TGTGCCAGCAGTTTAGCCGCAATAACATTTCTCGATGAGCAGTTCTTC

j_call: TRBJ2-7
cdr3_length: 17
v_call: TRBV11-3
d_call: TRBD2
clone_size: NA
cdr3_aa: CASSLDPRLAGAYEQYF
cdr3_nt: TGTGCCAGCAGCTTAGACCCCCGACTAGCGGGAGCCTACGAGCAGTACTTC

j_call: TRBJ2-4
cdr3_length: 14
v_call: TRBV10-2
d_call: NA
clone_size: NA
cdr3_aa: CASIPPTAKNIQYF
cdr3_nt: TGCGCCAGCATCCCCCCCACCGCCAAAAACATTCAGTACTTC

j_call: TRBJ1-6
cdr3_length: 14
v_call: TRBV6-4
d_call: NA
clone_size: NA
cdr3_aa: CASSVGTGNSPLHF
cdr3_nt: TGTGCCAGCAGTGTAGGGACCGGGAATTCACCCCTCCACTTT

j_call: TRBJ1-2
cdr3_length: 16
v_call: TRBV5-6
d_call: NA
clone_size: NA
cdr3_aa: CASSLGHWAGNHGYTF
cdr3_nt: TGTGCCAGCAGCTTGGGTCATTGGGCGGGGAATCATGGCTACACCTTC